The text below deals with one T cell receptor (delta chain). This clone was counted only a few times. What this receptor recognizes is not known. Base qualities are not at hand, and no much larger clone is one base apart. RNA was isolated using the RNeasy mini kit, and reverse transcription was performed with Superscript III. CDR3 amplicons were produced by multiplex PCR using pooled V-gene forward primers and a constant-region reverse primer with Illumina adaptor overhangs. After gel purification, the amplicons were indexed with Nextera index primers over approximately 8 extra PCR cycles and then purified using AMPure XP beads. Libraries were sequenced on an Illumina MiSeq with paired-end 250 bp reads, dual indexing and around 19% PhiX spike-in. Per the authors' processing: Reads were quality checked with FastQC, and TRG read pairs were merged with ea-utils fastq-join. IMGT/HighV-QUEST was used to annotate sequences, retaining only productive sequences with an unambiguous V-gene assignment, and each clonotype was defined by an identical CDR3 sequence. VDJtools 1.1.1, tcR 2.2.3, Treemap and vegan Shannon diversity in R 3.4.4 were used for downstream analysis. Public reads were reanalyzed in TCRdb with CATT, and rows carrying the same DNA were merged afterwards. The V and J calls, along with clone size, are taken from TCRdb and not from the paper's own processing. In this sample the table shows over 45,000 delta-chain clones, more than 15% of which occur a single time. Under 0.55% of the sample lies in the top ten.

Thymic samples were depleted of alphabeta T cells, then CD3+ TCRVdelta1+ TCRVdelta2- thymocytes were FACS-sorted. The purity of the sorted Vdelta1+ thymocytes fell between about 98% and 99.6%. The thymic specimens were obtained from 8 paediatric patients who were undergoing corrective cardiac surgery and ranged in age from roughly 5 days to 17 months. The thymic tissue was dispersed, and mononuclear cells were isolated using a Histopaque-1077 density gradient. Staining used anti-TCRVdelta1 clone TS8.2, anti-TCRVdelta2 clone B6, anti-CD3 clone HIT3a and anti-TCRalphabeta clone IP26 antibodies. This entry comes from a study of Vδ1+ human thymocytes (dated by TCRdb to about 2018). Broadly, across the study: The study characterised mRNA-level TRG and TRD CDR3 repertoires of highly purified Vdelta1+ thymocytes from young children as a data resource. Earlier work had validated the multiplex-based CDR3 amplicon strategy against 5'RACE-based methods for generating CDR3 amplicons.

The full study reports these points: Numerous TRG clonotypes were shared among donors (up to roughly 6.9x10^3), while TRD repertoires were essentially private (a maximum of 116 shared). Thymic TRG and TRD repertoires appeared highly polyclonal with Gaussian CDR3 length distributions, unlike oligoclonal peripheral blood repertoires. Donors did not cluster by age or sex, so the analyses were not stratified by age or sex. Because unexpected Vdelta2 sequences could lead to misinterpretation of bulk repertoire data, the authors recommended using highly purified populations and validating at the single-cell level. Even though sort purity was high, 20% to 25% of thymic TRD sequences were Vdelta2 (and few were Vdelta3), which was not the case for the peripheral blood Vdelta1+ controls.

The CDR3 runs 18 amino acids, cysteine and phenylalanine included. This entry keeps only the CDR3 DNA: 54 bases, framed from base 1. Reading the germline V gene gives CDR1 TSWWSYY and CDR2 QGS. Trimming leaves V shorter by 5 bases and J shorter by 4 bases, with the junction holding 19 bases beyond the gene matches. The chain uses TRDV1 and TRDJ1; TRDD3 agrees with 7 junctional bases. The sequenced sample was Vdelta1+ gamma-delta thymocytes from the thymus. According to the study, the label for this sample's cell subset or site signals: FACS-sorted CD3+ TCRalphabeta- TCRVdelta1+ TCRVdelta2- thymocytes. The TCR originated in a boy under two years old who had congenital heart surgery. The DNA is TGTGCTCTTGGGAACTTTTCCTGTGCCCCTCTGGGGGTCGATAAACTCATCTTT. It codes for CALGNFSCAPLGVDKLIF.